This is a list of T cell receptor beta chains from one sample in a study of shared clonotypes between healthy human individuals. Assay used: immunoSEQ multiplex PCR; TCRdb lists only in-frame clones, some missing. Altogether nearly 600,000 clones are present, nearly 97% being singletons, with the ten largest covering about 0.11%. Sequencing was carried out using naive CD8+ T cells sorted from blood. These receptor sequences come from a woman in her 30s in good health. Each CDR3 is given with its conserved first and last residue. D genes are given only for firm matches. Expanded clones are given a class, and other clones once, few, many or no size at all.

d_call j_call v_call clone_size cdr3_aa cdr3_nt
NA TRBJ2-7 TRBV13 NA CASSHGGSPYEQYF TGTGCCAGCAGCCATGGGGGGTCCCCCTACGAGCAGTACTTC
TRBD2 TRBJ2-7 TRBV11-2 NA CASSPAGAYEQYF TGTGCCAGCAGCCCAGCGGGGGCCTACGAGCAGTACTTC
NA TRBJ2-1 TRBV5-6 NA CASSSHNEQFF TGTGCCAGCAGCTCTCACAATGAGCAGTTCTTC
TRBD1 TRBJ2-7 TRBV7-8 NA CASSFTGGYEQYF TGTGCCAGCAGCTTTACAGGGGGCTACGAGCAGTACTTC
TRBD2 TRBJ2-1 TRBV27 NA CASSSGLAGYNEQFF TGTGCCAGCAGTTCCGGCCTAGCGGGGTACAATGAGCAGTTCTTC
NA TRBJ1-4 TRBV7-9 NA CASSLVGRNEKLFF TGTGCCAGCAGCTTAGTTGGCAGGAATGAAAAACTGTTTTTT
NA TRBJ2-7 TRBV28 NA CASSLGTFVETYEQYF TGTGCCAGCAGTTTAGGGACCTTTGTTGAGACCTACGAGCAGTACTTC
NA TRBJ2-5 TRBV5-1 NA CASSLADYQETQYF TGCGCCAGCAGCTTGGCCGACTATCAAGAGACCCAGTACTTC
TRBD2 TRBJ2-1 TRBV15 once CATRKTSGYNEQFF TGTGCCACCAGGAAGACTAGCGGATACAATGAGCAGTTCTTC
NA TRBJ2-2 TRBV2 NA CACSEAGELFF TGTGCCTGTTCTGAGGCCGGGGAGCTGTTTTTT
NA TRBJ1-1 TRBV4-1 few CASSQESGGGVNTEAFF TGCGCCAGCAGCCAAGAATCTGGGGGAGGGGTGAACACTGAAGCTTTCTTT
NA TRBJ1-2 TRBV19 NA CASSRQAIGTFYGYTF TGTGCCAGTAGCAGACAGGCGATTGGTACATTTTATGGCTACACCTTC
TRBD2 TRBJ2-7 TRBV11-2 NA CASSLIAGDGEQYF TGTGCCAGCAGCTTAATAGCGGGAGATGGCGAGCAGTACTTC
NA TRBJ1-1 TRBV9 NA CASSLRAMNTEAFF TGTGCCAGCAGCCTCCGAGCCATGAACACTGAAGCTTTCTTT
TRBD2 TRBJ2-7 TRBV14 NA CASSQSREGYEQYF TGTGCCAGCAGCCAGTCCAGGGAGGGATACGAGCAGTACTTC
NA TRBJ2-2 TRBV4-1 NA CASSQVPGQTNTGELFF TGCGCCAGCAGCCAAGTTCCCGGACAGACGAACACCGGGGAGCTGTTTTTT
TRBD1 TRBJ2-4 TRBV30 NA CAWSSGTGENSDIQYF TGTGCCTGGAGCTCTGGGACAGGGGAAAACTCGGACATTCAGTACTTC
TRBD2 TRBJ2-1 TRBV4-1 NA CASSLTPAGLALEQFF TGCGCCAGCAGCCTAACCCCTGCGGGACTAGCACTTGAGCAGTTCTTC
NA TRBJ2-7 TRBV5-1 once CASSPGGPMGDSSYEQYF TGCGCCAGCAGCCCCGGGGGACCGATGGGGGATAGCTCCTACGAGCAGTACTTC
NA TRBJ2-3 TRBV11-2 NA CASSLWTPSPRSTDTQYF TGTGCCAGCAGCTTATGGACGCCCTCCCCGAGGAGCACAGATACGCAGTATTTT
NA TRBJ2-7 TRBV5-6 NA CASSLSGGYEQYF TGTGCCAGCAGCTTGTCAGGTGGTTACGAGCAGTACTTC
NA TRBJ2-3 TRBV28 NA CASSSDDRFSTDTQYF TGTGCCAGCAGTTCCGACGACAGATTCAGCACAGATACGCAGTATTTT
NA TRBJ2-7 TRBV14 NA CASSQTPAYEQYF TGTGCCAGCAGCCAGACTCCAGCCTACGAGCAGTACTTC
TRBD1 TRBJ1-3 TRBV9 once CASSATGAHRNTIYF TGTGCCAGCAGCGCTACAGGGGCTCACAGGAACACCATATATTTT
NA TRBJ1-2 TRBV4-2 NA CASSPVRGYGYTF TGTGCCAGCAGCCCGGTCCGGGGCTATGGCTACACCTTC
TRBD2 TRBJ2-5 TRBV2 NA CASSEPSGIETQYF TGTGCCAGCAGTGAACCTAGCGGGATTGAGACCCAGTACTTC
NA TRBJ1-1 TRBV5-6 once CASSHQMWGNTEAFF TGTGCCAGCAGCCACCAAATGTGGGGCAACACTGAAGCTTTCTTT
TRBD2 TRBJ2-7 TRBV2 NA CASRGTSGSGEQYF TGTGCCAGCAGAGGGACTAGCGGGAGTGGCGAGCAGTACTTC
NA TRBJ2-7 TRBV27 NA CASSFEGQGLNEQYF TGTGCCAGCAGTTTTGAGGGGCAGGGTCTCAACGAGCAGTACTTC
TRBD2 TRBJ2-7 TRBV2 NA CASRGGLAGGPAHEQYF TGTGCCAGCAGGGGAGGCCTAGCGGGAGGGCCCGCCCACGAGCAGTACTTC
NA TRBJ2-7 TRBV29-1 NA CSVVIGSPPRYYEQYF TGCAGCGTTGTTATCGGGAGCCCCCCCCGATATTACGAGCAGTACTTC
NA TRBJ1-1 TRBV2 NA CARFGGLNTEAFF TGTGCCAGGTTTGGGGGCCTGAACACTGAAGCTTTCTTT
TRBD1 TRBJ1-1 TRBV7-9 NA CASSSLWQGAIEAFF TGTGCCAGCAGCTCCCTATGGCAGGGGGCTATTGAAGCTTTCTTT
TRBD2 TRBJ2-3 TRBV28 once CASSPGLAGYGDTQYF TGTGCCAGCAGTCCTGGACTAGCGGGATATGGAGATACGCAGTATTTT
TRBD1 TRBJ2-2 TRBV27 few CASSQGANTGELFF TGTGCCAGCAGTCAGGGGGCGAACACCGGGGAGCTGTTTTTT
TRBD2 TRBJ2-3 TRBV7-6 NA CASSYYRATSGRASTDTQYF TGTGCCAGCAGCTACTATCGGGCGACTAGCGGGAGGGCCAGTACAGATACGCAGTATTTT
NA TRBJ2-7 TRBV6-5 NA CASSYSRGEASYEQYF TGTGCCAGCAGTTACTCGAGGGGGGAAGCCTCCTACGAGCAGTACTTC
NA TRBJ2-3 TRBV30 NA CAWSQGTRDTQYF TGTGCCTGGAGTCAAGGGACCAGGGATACGCAGTATTTT
NA TRBJ2-1 TRBV6-1 NA CASSEAAGPVF TGTGCCAGCAGTGAAGCGGCGGGACCAGTCTTC
NA TRBJ1-3 TRBV2 NA CASSRNSGNTIYF TGTGCCAGCAGTCGAAACTCTGGAAACACCATATATTTT
NA TRBJ2-1 TRBV5-4 few CASSLLNEQFF TGTGCCAGCAGCTTACTTAATGAGCAGTTCTTC
TRBD2 TRBJ2-2 TRBV9 NA CASSGPERERDTGELFF TGTGCCAGCAGCGGACCCGAGCGGGAGCGGGACACCGGGGAGCTGTTTTTT
NA TRBJ1-2 TRBV27 NA CASKRGGDGYTF TGTGCCAGCAAGCGGGGGGGGGATGGCTACACCTTC
NA TRBJ2-3 TRBV28 NA CASSSSLRSATDTQYF TGTGCCAGCAGTTCGTCGCTCCGGAGCGCCACAGATACGCAGTATTTT
TRBD1 TRBJ1-5 TRBV19 few CASSIWTGQNQPQHF TGTGCCAGTAGTATATGGACGGGACAGAATCAGCCCCAGCATTTT